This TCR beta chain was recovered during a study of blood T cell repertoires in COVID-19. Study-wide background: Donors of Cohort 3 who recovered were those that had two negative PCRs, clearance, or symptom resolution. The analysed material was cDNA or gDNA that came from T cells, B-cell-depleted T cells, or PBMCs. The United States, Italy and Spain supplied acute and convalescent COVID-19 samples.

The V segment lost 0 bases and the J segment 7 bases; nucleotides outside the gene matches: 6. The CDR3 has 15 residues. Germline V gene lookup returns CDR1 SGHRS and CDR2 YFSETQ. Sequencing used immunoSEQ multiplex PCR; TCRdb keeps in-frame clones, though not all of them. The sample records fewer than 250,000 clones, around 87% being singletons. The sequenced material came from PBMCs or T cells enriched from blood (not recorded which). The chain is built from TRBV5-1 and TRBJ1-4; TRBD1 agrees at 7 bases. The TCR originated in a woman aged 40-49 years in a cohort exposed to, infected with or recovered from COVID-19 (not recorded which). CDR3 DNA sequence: TGCGCCAGCAGCTTGGGGCGACAGGGAGGTGAAAAACTGTTTTTT. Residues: CASSLGRQGGEKLFF.